This TCR beta chain was profiled in a study of T cells in Graves' hyperthyroidism and ophthalmopathy. V was shortened by 2 bases and J by 7 bases, with 6 bases between the two germline ends. This CDR3 contains 13 residues. Researchers took RNA transcripts and amplified the TCR beta CDR3 regions from them. A set of HTBI primers served as the primers for a first-round RT-PCR of the TCR CDR3. TCRdb passed the multiplex PCR reads through MiXCR, listing each CDR3 protein once. The sample yields hundreds of thousands of distinct CDR3 sequences, about 14% seen once. Diagnoses were established using clinical symptoms, serum thyroxine and TRAb, thyroid ultrasound and orbital computed tomography. There are many counts of this clonotype.

The rearrangement joins TRBV12-3 or TRBV12-4 to TRBJ1-6; D unclear. This receptor was obtained from a young woman with Graves' hyperthyroidism. The sequencing input was blood. CDR3 sequence (DNA): TGTGCCAGCAGTTTAAGAAGGAATTCACCCCTCCACTTT. This codes for CASSLRRNSPLHF.